This T cell receptor beta chain originates from a study of blood T cell repertoires in COVID-19. In the study overall: Spain, Italy and the United States supplied samples that represented acute and convalescent COVID-19. Sources were T cells, B-cell-depleted T cells, or PBMCs; the material itself was cDNA or gDNA.

This CDR3 has 16 residues. Trimming at V came to 3 bases and at J to 3 bases, leaving 5 bases not matched to a gene. Germline lookup yields CDR1 KGHSH and CDR2 LQKENI. Original processing notes: Reference gene primer amplification yielded estimated nucleated cell counts. Method: immunoSEQ multiplex PCR; TCRdb's copy keeps in-frame clones and lacks some. The V and J calls and clone size are taken from that table; D and trimming were inferred from the DNA. The sample records about 310,000 clones, roughly 84% being singletons. The sequenced sample consisted of peripheral blood. The V gene is TRBV18, the J gene TRBJ2-2; 9 bases map to TRBD2. The sequence was obtained from a man aged 50-59 years with active or convalescent COVID-19. CDR3: CASSPQAGGHTGELFF. CDR3 bases: TGTGCCAGCTCACCTCAAGCGGGGGGCCACACCGGGGAGCTGTTTTTT.